A selection of T cell receptor beta chains follows, all from one sample in a study of T-cell reconstitution after alpha-beta-depleted transplantation in children. One entry per CDR3 protein, called by TCRdb with MiXCR from the PCR reads. There are approximately 640,000 distinct CDR3 sequences in the sample; about 15% occur only once, and 0.9% to 1.2% lies in the top ten. The sample was PBMCs from the stem cell graft donor, taken from the stem cell graft. These receptors came from a human donor who donated a stem cell graft to a child with acute myeloid leukemia. Both conserved end residues are trimmed from each CDR3. Fields, in order: V gene, CDR3 protein.

v_call: TRBV27; cdr3_aa: ASSWRGDQPQH
v_call: TRBV28; cdr3_aa: ASSPQGLGGETQY
v_call: TRBV12-5; cdr3_aa: ASGSGTARNTEAF
v_call: TRBV5-1; cdr3_aa: ASSLAVNYGYT
v_call: TRBV4-3; cdr3_aa: ASSQDMAGGVNTQY
v_call: TRBV5-1; cdr3_aa: ASSLEGTSNSPLH
v_call: TRBV5-1; cdr3_aa: ASSRDIDDEQF
v_call: TRBV20-1; cdr3_aa: SARDTPRLSSYNEQF
v_call: TRBV20-1; cdr3_aa: SARASGGRSKTGELF
v_call: TRBV7-2; cdr3_aa: ASSSTGTGGDTQY
v_call: TRBV13; cdr3_aa: ASSPIYTTGTNYGYT
v_call: TRBV12-3/TRBV12-4; cdr3_aa: ASSQGRSLYGYT
v_call: TRBV10-3; cdr3_aa: AISTTGEQY
v_call: TRBV20-1; cdr3_aa: SAVPGSYYEQY
v_call: TRBV9; cdr3_aa: ASLGRNYEQY
v_call: TRBV20-1; cdr3_aa: SAERVGRPNYEQY
v_call: TRBV27; cdr3_aa: ASSSNYIPETQY
v_call: TRBV7-6; cdr3_aa: ASSLRLAGIQETQY
v_call: TRBV20-1; cdr3_aa: SAREGGDTQY
v_call: TRBV25-1; cdr3_aa: ASSEYGGPARGYT
v_call: TRBV25-1; cdr3_aa: ASAGGGATEAF
v_call: TRBV10-3; cdr3_aa: AISVGGDVNEQF
v_call: TRBV28; cdr3_aa: ASSYPGLAGNRETQY
v_call: TRBV7-8; cdr3_aa: ASSLPGTAYNEKLF
v_call: TRBV29-1; cdr3_aa: SVLIQRNTEAF
v_call: TRBV11-3; cdr3_aa: ASSARSGLFYNEQF
v_call: TRBV29-1; cdr3_aa: SVVERAEFYGYT
v_call: TRBV21-1; cdr3_aa: ASSPRNNEQF
v_call: TRBV20-1; cdr3_aa: STPRGSHYGYT
v_call: TRBV3-1; cdr3_aa: ASSQVSPSGTGVTGELF
v_call: TRBV5-5; cdr3_aa: ASSLRAAGYNSPLH
v_call: TRBV11-2; cdr3_aa: ASSLARDFETQY
v_call: TRBV2; cdr3_aa: ASNPNGGYEQY
v_call: TRBV12-3/TRBV12-4; cdr3_aa: ASSLGGGLF
v_call: TRBV12-3/TRBV12-4; cdr3_aa: ASSLLAGGQGEQF
v_call: TRBV5-3; cdr3_aa: ARSLEEETQY
v_call: TRBV20-1; cdr3_aa: SARVTAGDTQY
v_call: TRBV5-4; cdr3_aa: ASSLSRGRRTEAF
v_call: TRBV7-9; cdr3_aa: ASSREARGYNEQF
v_call: TRBV12-3/TRBV12-4; cdr3_aa: ASSYQGAGRDTQY
v_call: TRBV6-1; cdr3_aa: ASSPTTGGQETQY
v_call: TRBV7-2; cdr3_aa: ASSLHSTTHYEQY
v_call: TRBV15; cdr3_aa: ATSRPGSWY
v_call: TRBV4-3; cdr3_aa: ASSQETGGRADTQY
v_call: TRBV15; cdr3_aa: ATSRDLGQVNYGYT